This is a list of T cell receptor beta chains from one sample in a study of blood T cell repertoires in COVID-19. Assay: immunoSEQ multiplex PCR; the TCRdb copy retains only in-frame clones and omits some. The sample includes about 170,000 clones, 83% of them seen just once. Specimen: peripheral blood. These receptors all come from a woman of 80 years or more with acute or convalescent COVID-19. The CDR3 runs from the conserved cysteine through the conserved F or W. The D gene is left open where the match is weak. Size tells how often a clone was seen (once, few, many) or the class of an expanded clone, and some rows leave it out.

cdr3_aa: CSATRAYEQYF; cdr3_nt: TGCAGCGCAACCCGAGCCTACGAGCAGTACTTC; d_call: .; v_call: TRBV29-1; j_call: TRBJ2-7; clone_size: .
cdr3_aa: CASSAIGGEVTEAFF; cdr3_nt: TGTGCCAGCAGTGCGATTGGGGGGGAGGTCACTGAAGCTTTCTTT; d_call: .; v_call: TRBV2; j_call: TRBJ1-1; clone_size: .
cdr3_aa: CASSLTDRINEKLFF; cdr3_nt: TGCGCCAGCAGCTTGACGGACAGAATTAATGAAAAACTGTTTTTT; d_call: .; v_call: TRBV5-1; j_call: TRBJ1-4; clone_size: .
cdr3_aa: CASSESRMNTEAFF; cdr3_nt: TGTGCCAGCAGTGAAAGCAGGATGAACACTGAAGCTTTCTTT; d_call: .; v_call: TRBV6-1; j_call: TRBJ1-1; clone_size: .
cdr3_aa: CASSRRTYNEQFF; cdr3_nt: TGTGCCAGCAGCCGCAGGACCTACAATGAGCAGTTCTTC; d_call: .; v_call: TRBV5-8; j_call: TRBJ2-1; clone_size: once
cdr3_aa: CASSRFTGQPQHF; cdr3_nt: TGTGCCAGCAGTCGGTTTACGGGTCAGCCCCAGCATTTT; d_call: .; v_call: TRBV2; j_call: TRBJ1-5; clone_size: .
cdr3_aa: CASSSREVNYGYTF; cdr3_nt: TGTGCCAGTAGTAGTAGGGAGGTAAACTATGGCTACACCTTC; d_call: .; v_call: TRBV19; j_call: TRBJ1-2; clone_size: .
cdr3_aa: CAWSVLQGSSYNSPLHF; cdr3_nt: TGTGCCTGGAGTGTACTCCAGGGAAGCTCCTATAATTCACCCCTCCACTTT; d_call: .; v_call: TRBV30; j_call: TRBJ1-6; clone_size: .
cdr3_aa: CASSLSRGGTEAFF; cdr3_nt: TGTGCCAGCAGTTTAAGTAGAGGGGGCACTGAAGCTTTCTTT; d_call: .; v_call: TRBV27; j_call: TRBJ1-1; clone_size: .
cdr3_aa: CASSVGAPKPAGELFF; cdr3_nt: TGTGCCAGCAGCGTAGGAGCACCGAAACCTGCCGGGGAGCTGTTTTTT; d_call: .; v_call: TRBV9; j_call: TRBJ2-2; clone_size: .
cdr3_aa: CASSIPLRNEQFF; cdr3_nt: TGTGCCAGTAGTATACCACTAAGGAATGAGCAGTTCTTC; d_call: .; v_call: TRBV19; j_call: TRBJ2-1; clone_size: .
cdr3_aa: CASSWTSGVRDTQYF; cdr3_nt: TGTGCCAGCAGCTGGACTAGCGGAGTCAGAGATACGCAGTATTTT; d_call: TRBD2; v_call: TRBV7-2; j_call: TRBJ2-3; clone_size: once
cdr3_aa: CASSEARGYNSPLHF; cdr3_nt: TGTGCCAGCAGTGAAGCTCGGGGGTATAATTCACCCCTCCACTTT; d_call: .; v_call: TRBV6-1; j_call: TRBJ1-6; clone_size: .
cdr3_aa: CASKERMNTEAFF; cdr3_nt: TGTGCCAGCAAGGAGAGAATGAACACTGAAGCTTTCTTT; d_call: .; v_call: TRBV6-5; j_call: TRBJ1-1; clone_size: once
cdr3_aa: CATSFSSGGDYNEQFF; cdr3_nt: TGTGCCACCAGTTTTTCAAGCGGGGGGGATTACAATGAGCAGTTCTTC; d_call: TRBD2; v_call: TRBV24-1; j_call: TRBJ2-1; clone_size: .
cdr3_aa: CASTHGGEDRPQHF; cdr3_nt: TGTGCCAGCACCCACGGGGGGGAAGATAGGCCCCAGCATTTT; d_call: .; v_call: TRBV7-2; j_call: TRBJ1-5; clone_size: .
cdr3_aa: CASSLDRGITGELFF; cdr3_nt: TGCGCCAGCAGCTTGGACAGGGGGATCACCGGGGAGCTGTTTTTT; d_call: TRBD1; v_call: TRBV5-1; j_call: TRBJ2-2; clone_size: .
cdr3_aa: CASSAGTSGLYEQYF; cdr3_nt: TGTGCCAGCAGTGCCGGGACTAGCGGGTTGTACGAGCAGTACTTC; d_call: TRBD2; v_call: TRBV9; j_call: TRBJ2-7; clone_size: .
cdr3_aa: CASSEGLSRAYEQYF; cdr3_nt: TGTGCCAGCAGCGAGGGTTTATCGAGAGCCTACGAGCAGTACTTC; d_call: .; v_call: TRBV2; j_call: TRBJ2-7; clone_size: .
cdr3_aa: CASSPGTDTQYF; cdr3_nt: TGTGCCAGCAGCCCCGGGACAGATACGCAGTATTTT; d_call: .; v_call: TRBV12-3/TRBV12-4; j_call: TRBJ2-3; clone_size: .
cdr3_aa: CASSQDVGTVTDTQYF; cdr3_nt: TGCGCCAGCAGCCAAGATGTAGGGACAGTCACAGATACGCAGTATTTT; d_call: TRBD1; v_call: TRBV4-3; j_call: TRBJ2-3; clone_size: .
cdr3_aa: CASSLDSSTDTQYF; cdr3_nt: TGTGCCAGCAGCCTGGACAGCAGCACAGATACGCAGTATTTT; d_call: .; v_call: TRBV5-4; j_call: TRBJ2-3; clone_size: .
cdr3_aa: CASVRGRGEAFF; cdr3_nt: TGTGCCAGCGTCAGGGGGCGCGGTGAAGCTTTCTTT; d_call: TRBD1; v_call: TRBV6-5; j_call: TRBJ1-1; clone_size: .
cdr3_aa: CAWARRGSYEQYF; cdr3_nt: TGTGCCTGGGCCAGGCGTGGGTCCTACGAGCAGTACTTC; d_call: .; v_call: TRBV30; j_call: TRBJ2-7; clone_size: once
cdr3_aa: CASSKPSGEDNEQFF; cdr3_nt: TGTGCCAGCAGCAAACCTAGCGGGGAGGACAATGAGCAGTTCTTC; d_call: TRBD2; v_call: TRBV6-5; j_call: TRBJ2-1; clone_size: .